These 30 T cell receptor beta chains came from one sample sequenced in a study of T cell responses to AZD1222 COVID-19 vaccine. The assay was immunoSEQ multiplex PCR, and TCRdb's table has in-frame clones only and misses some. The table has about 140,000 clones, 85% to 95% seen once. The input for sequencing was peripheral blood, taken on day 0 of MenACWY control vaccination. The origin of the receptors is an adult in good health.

DNA for the CDR3: TGTGCCAGCAGTCCATCGGGGACTAGGGAAGAGACCCAGTACTTC. Its translation is CASSPSGTREETQYF. The V and J genes are TRBV27 and TRBJ2-5; 8 nucleotides match TRBD2. J was trimmed by 3 bases and V by 5 bases; bases with no gene match: 8. The germline CDR1 and CDR2 sequences are MNHEY and SMNVEV (reference sequence). This CDR3 comprises 15 residues.

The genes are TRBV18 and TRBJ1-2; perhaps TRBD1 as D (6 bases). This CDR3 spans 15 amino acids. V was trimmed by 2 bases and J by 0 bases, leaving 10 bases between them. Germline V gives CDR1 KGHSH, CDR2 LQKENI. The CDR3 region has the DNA TGTGCCAGCTCACCAGGGGGCAGACCTAACTATGGCTACACCTTC. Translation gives CASSPGGRPNYGYTF.

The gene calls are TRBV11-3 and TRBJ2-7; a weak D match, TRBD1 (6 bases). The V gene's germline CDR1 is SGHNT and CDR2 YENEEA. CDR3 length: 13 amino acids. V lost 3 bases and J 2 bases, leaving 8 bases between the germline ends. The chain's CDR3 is CASSFGQTYEQYF. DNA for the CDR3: TGTGCCAGCAGCTTCGGACAGACCTACGAGCAGTACTTC. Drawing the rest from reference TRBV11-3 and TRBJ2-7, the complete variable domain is EAGVVQSPRYKIIEKKQPVAFWCNPISGHNTLYWYLQNLGQGPELLIRYENEEAVDDSQLPKDRFSAERLKGVDSTLKIQPAELGDSAVYLCASSFGQTYEQYFGPGTRLTVT.

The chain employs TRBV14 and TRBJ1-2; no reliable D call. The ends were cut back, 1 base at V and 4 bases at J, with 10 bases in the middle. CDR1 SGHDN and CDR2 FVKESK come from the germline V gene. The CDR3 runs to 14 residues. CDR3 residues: CASSQVAQFYGYTF. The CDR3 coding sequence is TGTGCCAGCAGCCAAGTGGCTCAGTTCTATGGCTACACCTTC.

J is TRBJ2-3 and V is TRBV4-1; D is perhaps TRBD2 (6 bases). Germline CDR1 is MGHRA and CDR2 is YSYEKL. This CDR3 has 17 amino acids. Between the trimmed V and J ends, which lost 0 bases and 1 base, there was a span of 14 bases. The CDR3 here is CASSQEGVAVRTDTQYF. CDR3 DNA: TGCGCCAGCAGCCAAGAGGGAGTAGCGGTACGCACAGATACGCAGTATTTT.

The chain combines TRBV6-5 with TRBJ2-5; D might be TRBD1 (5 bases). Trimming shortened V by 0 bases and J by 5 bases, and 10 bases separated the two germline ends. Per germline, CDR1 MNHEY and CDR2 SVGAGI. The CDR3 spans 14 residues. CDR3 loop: CASSYSRVGETQYF. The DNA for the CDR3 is TGTGCCAGCAGTTACTCCAGGGTAGGGGAGACCCAGTACTTC.

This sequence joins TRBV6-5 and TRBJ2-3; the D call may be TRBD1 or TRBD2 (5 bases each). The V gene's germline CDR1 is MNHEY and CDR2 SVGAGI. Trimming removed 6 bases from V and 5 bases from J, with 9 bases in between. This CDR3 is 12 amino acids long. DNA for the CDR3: TGTGCCAGCAGGAGGGGTGGAGATACGCAGTATTTT. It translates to CASRRGGDTQYF.

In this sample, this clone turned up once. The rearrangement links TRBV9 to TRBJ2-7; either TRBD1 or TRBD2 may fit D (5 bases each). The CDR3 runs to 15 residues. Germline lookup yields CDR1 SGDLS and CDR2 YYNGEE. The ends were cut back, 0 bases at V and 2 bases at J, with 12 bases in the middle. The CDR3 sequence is CASSVAGGSTYEQYF. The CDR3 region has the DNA TGTGCCAGCAGCGTAGCTGGGGGATCGACCTACGAGCAGTACTTC. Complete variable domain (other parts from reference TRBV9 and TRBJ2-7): DSGVTQTPKHLITATGQRVTLRCSPRSGDLSVYWYQQSLDQGLQFLIQYYNGEERAKGNILERFSAQQFPDLHSELNLSSLELGDSALYFCASSVAGGSTYEQYFGPGTRLTVT.

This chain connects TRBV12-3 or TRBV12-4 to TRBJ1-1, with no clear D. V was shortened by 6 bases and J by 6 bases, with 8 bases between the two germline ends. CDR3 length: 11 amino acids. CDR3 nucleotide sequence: TGTGCCAGCAGCGGGAGGGCTGAAGCTTTCTTT. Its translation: CASSGRAEAFF.

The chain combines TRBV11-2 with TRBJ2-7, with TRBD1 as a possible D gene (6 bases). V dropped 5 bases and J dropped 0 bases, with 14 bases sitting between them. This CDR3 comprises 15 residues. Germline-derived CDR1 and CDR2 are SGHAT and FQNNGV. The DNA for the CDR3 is TGTGCCAGCAGCCGGTACCAGGGGTTCTCCTACGAGCAGTACTTC. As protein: CASSRYQGFSYEQYF.

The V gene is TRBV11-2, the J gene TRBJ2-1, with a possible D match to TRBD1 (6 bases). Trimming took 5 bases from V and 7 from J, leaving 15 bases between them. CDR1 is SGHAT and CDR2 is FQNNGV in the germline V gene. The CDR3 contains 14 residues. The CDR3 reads CASSTPMRGNEQFF. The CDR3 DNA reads TGTGCCAGCAGCACCCCCATGAGGGGGAATGAGCAGTTCTTC.

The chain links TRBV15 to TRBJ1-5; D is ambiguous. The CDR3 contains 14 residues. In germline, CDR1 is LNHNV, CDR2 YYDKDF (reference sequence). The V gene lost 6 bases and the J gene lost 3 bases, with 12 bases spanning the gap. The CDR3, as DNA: TGTGCCACCAGGCCTCCGGGAAACAATCAGCCCCAGCATTTT. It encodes CATRPPGNNQPQHF.

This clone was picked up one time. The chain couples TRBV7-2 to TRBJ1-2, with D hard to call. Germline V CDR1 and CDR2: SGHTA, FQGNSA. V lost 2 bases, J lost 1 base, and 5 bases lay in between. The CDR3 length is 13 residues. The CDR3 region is CASSLQYNYGYTF. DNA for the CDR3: TGTGCCAGCAGCTTACAATATAACTATGGCTACACCTTC.

In DNA form, the CDR3 reads TGTGCCAGTAGTATCTGGGGGGAGCTGGACAGACTCTCAGAACGTGGGGCCAACGTCCTGACTTTC. Encoded protein: CASSIWGELDRLSERGANVLTF. The gene calls are TRBV19 and TRBJ2-6; tentatively, D is TRBD1 or TRBD2 (6 bases each). This CDR3 spans 22 amino acids. V gave up 3 bases and J gave up 3 bases, with 30 bases separating them. CDR1 and CDR2 from the germline V gene are LNHDA and SQIVND (reference sequence).

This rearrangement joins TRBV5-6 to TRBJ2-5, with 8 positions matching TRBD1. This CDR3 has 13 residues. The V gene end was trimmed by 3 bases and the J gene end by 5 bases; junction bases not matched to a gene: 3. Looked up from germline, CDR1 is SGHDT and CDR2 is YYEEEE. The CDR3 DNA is TGTGCCAGCAGCTATGACAGGGGTGAGACCCAGTACTTC. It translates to CASSYDRGETQYF.

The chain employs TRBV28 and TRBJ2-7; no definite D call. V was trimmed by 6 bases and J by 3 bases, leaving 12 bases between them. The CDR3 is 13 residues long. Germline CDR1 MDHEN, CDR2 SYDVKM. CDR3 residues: CASSLRSVYEQYF. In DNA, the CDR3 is TGTGCCAGCAGCCTTCGATCCGTCTACGAGCAGTACTTC.

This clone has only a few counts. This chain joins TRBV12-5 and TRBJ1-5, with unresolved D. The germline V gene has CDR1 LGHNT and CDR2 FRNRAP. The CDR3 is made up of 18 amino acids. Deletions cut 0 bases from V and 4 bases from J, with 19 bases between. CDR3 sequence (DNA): TGTGCTAGTGGTTTGGTAGATGATGGTCAGACTCCGAATCAGCCCCAGCATTTT. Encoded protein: CASGLVDDGQTPNQPQHF. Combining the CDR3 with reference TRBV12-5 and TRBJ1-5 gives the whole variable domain DARVTQTPRHKVTEMGQEVTMRCQPILGHNTVFWYRQTMMQGLELLAYFRNRAPLDDSGMPKDRFSAEMPDATLATLKIQPSEPRDSAVYFCASGLVDDGQTPNQPQHFGDGTRLSIL.

CDR3 loop: CSARGGGEAFF. The CDR3 DNA is TGCAGTGCTAGAGGGGGAGGTGAAGCTTTCTTT. The rearrangement uses TRBV20-1 and TRBJ1-1; the D is unclear. CDR3 length: 11 amino acids. The V end lost 1 base, the J end lost 7 bases, and 7 bases lay between the germline ends. Germline V gene sequence: CDR1 DFQATT, CDR2 SNEGSKA (reference sequence).

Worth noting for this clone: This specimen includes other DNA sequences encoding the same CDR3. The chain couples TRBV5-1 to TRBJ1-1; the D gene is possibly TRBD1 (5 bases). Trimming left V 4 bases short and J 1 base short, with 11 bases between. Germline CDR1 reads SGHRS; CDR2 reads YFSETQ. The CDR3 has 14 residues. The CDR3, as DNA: TGCGCCAGCAGCCCGGCCGGGGGGAACACTGAAGCTTTCTTT. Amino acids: CASSPAGGNTEAFF.

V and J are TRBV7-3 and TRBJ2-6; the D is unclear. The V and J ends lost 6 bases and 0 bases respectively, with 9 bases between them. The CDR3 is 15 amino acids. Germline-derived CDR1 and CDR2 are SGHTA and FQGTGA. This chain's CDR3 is CASRFAPSGANVLTF. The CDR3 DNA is TGTGCCAGCAGATTCGCACCCTCTGGGGCCAACGTCCTGACTTTC. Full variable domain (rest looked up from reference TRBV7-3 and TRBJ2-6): GAGVSQTPSNKVTEKGKYVELRCDPISGHTALYWYRQSLGQGPEFLIYFQGTGAADDSGLPNDRFFAVRPEGSVSTLKIQRTERGDSAVYLCASRFAPSGANVLTFGAGSRLTVL.

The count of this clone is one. CDR3 sequence: CASGLGQGSDTQYF. Written as DNA, the CDR3 is TGTGCTAGTGGTTTGGGACAGGGGAGCGATACGCAGTATTTT. The rearrangement uses TRBV12-5 and TRBJ2-3; 8 bases are shared with TRBD1. Trimming at V came to 1 base and at J to 6 bases, leaving 3 bases not matched to a gene. Per germline, CDR1 LGHNT and CDR2 FRNRAP. This CDR3 contains 14 residues.

DNA of the CDR3: TGTGCCAGCAGCACGGGGACAGGGAAAGCTTACGAGCAGTACTTC. As protein: CASSTGTGKAYEQYF. V is TRBV5-6 and J is TRBJ2-7, with TRBD1 matching over 9 bases. J was trimmed by 4 bases and V by 4 bases; bases with no gene match: 9. This CDR3 is 15 amino acids long. Looked up from germline, CDR1 is SGHDT and CDR2 is YYEEEE.

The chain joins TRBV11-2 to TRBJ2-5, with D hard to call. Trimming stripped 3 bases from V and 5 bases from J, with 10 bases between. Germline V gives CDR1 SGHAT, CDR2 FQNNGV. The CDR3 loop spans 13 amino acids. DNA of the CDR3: TGTGCCAGCAGCTTCAGTTCCAGGGAGACCCAGTACTTC. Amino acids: CASSFSSRETQYF.

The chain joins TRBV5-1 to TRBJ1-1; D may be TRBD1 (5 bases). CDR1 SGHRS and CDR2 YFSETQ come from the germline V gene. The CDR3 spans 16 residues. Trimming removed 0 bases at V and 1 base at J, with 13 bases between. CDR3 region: CASSLGGRVTNTEAFF. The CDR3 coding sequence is TGCGCCAGCAGCTTGGGTGGCAGGGTGACGAACACTGAAGCTTTCTTT.

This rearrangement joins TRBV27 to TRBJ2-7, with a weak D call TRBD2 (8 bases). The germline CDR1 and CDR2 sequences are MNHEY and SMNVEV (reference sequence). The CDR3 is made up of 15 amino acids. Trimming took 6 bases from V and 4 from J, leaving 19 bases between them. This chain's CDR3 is CASRSAGAGGYEQYF. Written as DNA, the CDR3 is TGTGCCAGCAGATCAGCGGGAGCAGGGGGTTACGAGCAGTACTTC.

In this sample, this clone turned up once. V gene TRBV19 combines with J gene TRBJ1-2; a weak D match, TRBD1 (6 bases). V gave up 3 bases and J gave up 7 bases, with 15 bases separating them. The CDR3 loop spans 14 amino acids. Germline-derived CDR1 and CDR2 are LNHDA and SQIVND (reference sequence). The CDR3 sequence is CASSMQQGLGGYTF. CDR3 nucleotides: TGTGCCAGTAGTATGCAACAGGGTTTGGGTGGCTACACCTTC. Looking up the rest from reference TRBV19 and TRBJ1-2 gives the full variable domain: DGGITQSPKYLFRKEGQNVTLSCEQNLNHDAMYWYRQDPGQGLRLIYYSQIVNDFQKGDIAEGYSVSREKKESFPLTVTSAQKNPTAFYLCASSMQQGLGGYTFGSGTRLTVV.

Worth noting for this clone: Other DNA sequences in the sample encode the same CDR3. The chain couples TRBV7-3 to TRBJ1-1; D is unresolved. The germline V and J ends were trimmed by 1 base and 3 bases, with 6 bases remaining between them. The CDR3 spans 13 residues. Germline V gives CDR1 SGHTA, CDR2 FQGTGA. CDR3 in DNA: TGTGCCAGCAGCTTAAGTCGGGACACTGAAGCTTTCTTT. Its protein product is CASSLSRDTEAFF. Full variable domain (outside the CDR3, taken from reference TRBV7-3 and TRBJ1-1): GAGVSQTPSNKVTEKGKYVELRCDPISGHTALYWYRQSLGQGPEFLIYFQGTGAADDSGLPNDRFFAVRPEGSVSTLKIQRTERGDSAVYLCASSLSRDTEAFFGQGTRLTVV.

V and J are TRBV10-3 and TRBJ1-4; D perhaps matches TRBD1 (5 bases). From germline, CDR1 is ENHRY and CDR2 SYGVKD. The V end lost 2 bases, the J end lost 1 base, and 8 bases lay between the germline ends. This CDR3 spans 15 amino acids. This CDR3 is CAISERQGTNEKLFF. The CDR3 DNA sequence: TGTGCCATCAGTGAGAGGCAGGGAACTAATGAAAAACTGTTTTTT.

The CDR3 here is CASSRRGAGSYGYTF. CDR3 bases: TGTGCCAGCAGCAGAAGAGGGGCGGGCAGCTATGGCTACACCTTC. This chain connects TRBV7-2 to TRBJ1-2, with a possible D match to TRBD1 (5 bases). With 5 bases removed from V and 4 bases from J, the gap between germline ends came to 17 bases. Germline CDR1 SGHTA, CDR2 FQGNSA. CDR3 length: 15 residues. Complete variable domain (other parts from reference TRBV7-2 and TRBJ1-2): GAGVSQSPSNKVTEKGKDVELRCDPISGHTALYWYRQSLGQGLEFLIYFQGNSAPDKSGLPSDRFSAERTGGSVSTLTIQRTQQEDSAVYLCASSRRGAGSYGYTFGSGTRLTVV.

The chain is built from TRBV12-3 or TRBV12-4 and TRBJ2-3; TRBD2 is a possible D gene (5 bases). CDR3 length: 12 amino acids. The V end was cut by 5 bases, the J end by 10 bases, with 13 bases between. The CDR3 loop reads CASSPTSKAQYF. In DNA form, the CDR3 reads TGTGCCAGCAGTCCAACTAGTAAGGCGCAGTATTTT.